A single T cell receptor (beta chain) is shown here with its context. Its antigen is not identified. These data originate in a study of T cell repertoires in cytomegalovirus infection. Study at large: The authors relied on CMV epitopes, both recently identified HLA-C-restricted and well-studied HLA-B-restricted. Matching HLA type, along with CMV infection, was indicated by public TCR beta signatures. Study-wide points: The ex vivo response was dominated by HLA-C-restricted CMV-specific TCR beta clonotypes. The cumulative frequency of public TCR beta families identified carriers of CMV plus the relevant HLA.

TCRdb re-called the reads with MiXCR, one entry per CDR3 protein. The table lists roughly 500,000 distinct CDR3 sequences, around 30% of them singletons. The CDR3 length is 15 residues. The germline V gene has CDR1 MNHEY and CDR2 SVGEGT. V shed 2 bases, J shed 5 bases, and the junction held 8 bases outside the gene matches. This receptor was obtained from a human donor in good health (CMV status not recorded). Some clones in this sample may be carry-over from other donors' samples. The rearrangement links TRBV6-2 or TRBV6-3 to TRBJ2-5, with 7 bases matching TRBD2. Material: cultured PBMCs, obtained from culture after CMV antigen stimulation. This CDR3 is CASSYPSSGFETQYF. The CDR3 nucleotides read TGTGCCAGCAGTTACCCAAGTAGCGGGTTTGAGACCCAGTACTTC.